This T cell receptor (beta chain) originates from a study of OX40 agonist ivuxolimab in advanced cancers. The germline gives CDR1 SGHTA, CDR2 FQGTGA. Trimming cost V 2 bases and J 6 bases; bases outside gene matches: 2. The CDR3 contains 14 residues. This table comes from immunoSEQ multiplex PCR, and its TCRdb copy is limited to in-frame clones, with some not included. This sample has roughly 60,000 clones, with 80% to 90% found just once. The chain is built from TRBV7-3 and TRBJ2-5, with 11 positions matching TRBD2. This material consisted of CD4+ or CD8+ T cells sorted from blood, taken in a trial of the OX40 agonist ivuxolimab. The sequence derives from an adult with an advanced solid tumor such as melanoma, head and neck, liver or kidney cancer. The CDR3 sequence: CASSLLAGGKTQYF. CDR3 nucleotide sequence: TGTGCCAGCAGCTTACTAGCGGGGGGAAAGACCCAGTACTTC.